This passage covers 2 T cell receptor beta chains from one sample sequenced in a study of cytotoxic CD8 clonotypes in ibrutinib-treated CLL. Libraries were prepared by immunoSEQ multiplex PCR; TCRdb keeps only in-frame clonotypes and omits some of them. The table has about 300,000 clones, roughly four fifths seen once. Sequenced here: PBMCs, sampled at disease progression, from a patient treated with ibrutinib. The receptors originated from a human donor with chronic lymphocytic leukemia.

The sample holds one count of this clone. The V gene is TRBV5-1, the J gene TRBJ1-5; no clear D gene. V dropped 0 bases and J dropped 8 bases, with 9 bases sitting between them. CDR3 size: 13 residues. CDR1 is SGHRS, CDR2 YFSETQ, per germline. The CDR3 DNA reads TGCGCCAGCAGCTTGGGCGCGGGTAAGCCCCAGCATTTT. The encoded protein is CASSLGAGKPQHF.

In the case of this clone: One end of the junction fails to match germline, which may point to a read error. This chain joins TRBV7-2 and TRBJ2-5, with a weak D call TRBD2 (5 bases). Looked up from germline, CDR1 is SGHTA and CDR2 is FQGNSA. The CDR3 runs to 13 residues. This CDR3 is CASSLAPQETQYF. CDR3 coding DNA: TGTGCCAGCAGCCTAGCACCCCAAGAGACCCAGTACTTC.